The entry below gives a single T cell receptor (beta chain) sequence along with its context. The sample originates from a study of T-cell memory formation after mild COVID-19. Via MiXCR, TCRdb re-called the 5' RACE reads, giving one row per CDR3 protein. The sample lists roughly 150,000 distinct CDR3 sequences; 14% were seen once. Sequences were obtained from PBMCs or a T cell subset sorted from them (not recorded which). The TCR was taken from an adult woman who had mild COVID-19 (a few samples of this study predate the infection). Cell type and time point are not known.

The CDR3 DNA sequence: TGTGCCAGCAGCTGGGGGGACAGGAACACCGGGGAGCTGTTTTTT. Amino acids: CASSWGDRNTGELFF. This chain uses TRBV5-4 with TRBJ2-2; perhaps TRBD1 as D (7 bases). The CDR3 extends over 15 amino acids. Between the trimmed V and J ends, which lost 3 bases and 1 base, there was a span of 10 bases. From germline, CDR1 is SGHNT and CDR2 YYREEE (reference sequence).